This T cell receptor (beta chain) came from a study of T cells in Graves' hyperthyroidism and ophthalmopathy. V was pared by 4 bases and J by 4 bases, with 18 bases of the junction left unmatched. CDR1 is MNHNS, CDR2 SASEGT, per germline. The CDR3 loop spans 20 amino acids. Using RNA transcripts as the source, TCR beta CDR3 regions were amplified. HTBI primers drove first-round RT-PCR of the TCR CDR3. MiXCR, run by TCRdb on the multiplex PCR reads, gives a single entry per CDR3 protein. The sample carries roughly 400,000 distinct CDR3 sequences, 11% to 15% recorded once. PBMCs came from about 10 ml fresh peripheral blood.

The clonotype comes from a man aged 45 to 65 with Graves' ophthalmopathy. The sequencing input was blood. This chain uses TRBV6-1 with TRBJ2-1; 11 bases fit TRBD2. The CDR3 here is CASSASGTSGSQPKYNEQFF. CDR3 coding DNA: TGTGCCAGCAGTGCCTCCGGGACTAGCGGTAGCCAACCCAAATACAATGAGCAGTTCTTC.